The T cell receptor beta chain under discussion was sequenced for a study of cytomegalovirus exposure and HLA in healthy donors. The CDR3 is 15 residues long. The ends were cut back, 6 bases at V and 2 bases at J, with 14 bases in the middle. The germline V gene encodes CDR1 MNHNS and CDR2 SASEGT. The PCR made use of 60 Vbeta and 13 Jbeta primers. Repertoires were generated with immunoSEQ multiplex PCR, while TCRdb's copy carries only in-frame clones and drops some. Reported are under 200,000 clones; the ten largest clones contain 0.7% to 0.8%. The specimen was PBMCs. The J gene is TRBJ2-1, the V gene TRBV6-1; D is possibly TRBD1 (5 bases). The sequence was collected from a woman aged 18-29 years in good health and CMV-seropositive. CDR3 in DNA: TGTGCCAGCAGGCATAGGGGCTTGGCCTACAATGAGCAGTTCTTC. Translation: CASRHRGLAYNEQFF.